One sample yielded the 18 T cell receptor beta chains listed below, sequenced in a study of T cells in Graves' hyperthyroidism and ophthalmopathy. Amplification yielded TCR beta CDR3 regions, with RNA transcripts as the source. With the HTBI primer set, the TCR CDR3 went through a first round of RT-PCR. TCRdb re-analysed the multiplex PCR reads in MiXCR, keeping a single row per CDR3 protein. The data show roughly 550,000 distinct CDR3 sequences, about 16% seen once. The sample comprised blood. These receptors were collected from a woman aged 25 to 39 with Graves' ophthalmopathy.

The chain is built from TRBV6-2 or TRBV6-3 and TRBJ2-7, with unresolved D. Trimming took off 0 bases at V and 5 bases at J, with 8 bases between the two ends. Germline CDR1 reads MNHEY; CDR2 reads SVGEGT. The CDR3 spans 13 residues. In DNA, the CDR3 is TGTGCCAGCAGTTACTCGCAGGCCCACGAGCAGTACTTC. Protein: CASSYSQAHEQYF.

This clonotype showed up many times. CDR3 DNA: TGTGCCAGCAGTGCCCCGTCCGGACTCCTCTTGGGTCACAATGAGCAGTTCTTC. This encodes CASSAPSGLLLGHNEQFF. The chain carries TRBV6-2 or TRBV6-3 and TRBJ2-1, with TRBD2 as a possible D gene (5 bases). V shed 5 bases and J shed 5 bases, with 25 bases lying between them. The germline gives CDR1 MNHEY, CDR2 SVGEGT. The CDR3 totals 18 residues.

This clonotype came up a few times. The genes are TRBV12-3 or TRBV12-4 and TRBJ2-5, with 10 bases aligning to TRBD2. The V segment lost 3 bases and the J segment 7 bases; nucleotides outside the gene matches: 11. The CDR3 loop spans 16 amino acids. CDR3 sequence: CASSFSGRARGGTQYF. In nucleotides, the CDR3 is TGTGCCAGCAGTTTCAGCGGGAGGGCTAGGGGGGGGACCCAGTACTTC.

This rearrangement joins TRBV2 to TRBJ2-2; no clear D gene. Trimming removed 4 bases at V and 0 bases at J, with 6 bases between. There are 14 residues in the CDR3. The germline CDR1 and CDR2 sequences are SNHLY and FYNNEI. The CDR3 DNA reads TGTGCCAGCAGTGTTAGTACGAACACCGGGGAGCTGTTTTTT. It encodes CASSVSTNTGELFF.

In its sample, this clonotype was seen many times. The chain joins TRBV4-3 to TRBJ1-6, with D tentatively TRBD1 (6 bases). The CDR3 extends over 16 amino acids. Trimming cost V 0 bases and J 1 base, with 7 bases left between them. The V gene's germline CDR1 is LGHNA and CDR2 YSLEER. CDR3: CASSQDRGSYNSPLHF. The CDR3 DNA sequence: TGCGCCAGCAGCCAAGACAGGGGATCCTATAATTCACCCCTCCACTTT.

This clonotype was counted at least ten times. The CDR3 region has the DNA TGTGCCTGGAGTGGAGGAAACACCATATATTTT. Amino acids: CAWSGGNTIYF. The chain joins TRBV30 to TRBJ1-3; unclear D gene. The CDR3 extends over 11 amino acids. Trimming left V 1 base short and J 4 bases short, with 2 bases between. Per germline, CDR1 GTSNPN and CDR2 SVGIG (reference sequence).

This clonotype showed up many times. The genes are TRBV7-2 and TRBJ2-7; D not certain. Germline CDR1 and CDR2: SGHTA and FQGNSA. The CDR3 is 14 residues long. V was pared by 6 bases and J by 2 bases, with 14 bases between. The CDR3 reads CASSSRSRTYEQYF. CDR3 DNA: TGTGCCAGCAGTTCTAGGTCCAGAACCTACGAGCAGTACTTC.

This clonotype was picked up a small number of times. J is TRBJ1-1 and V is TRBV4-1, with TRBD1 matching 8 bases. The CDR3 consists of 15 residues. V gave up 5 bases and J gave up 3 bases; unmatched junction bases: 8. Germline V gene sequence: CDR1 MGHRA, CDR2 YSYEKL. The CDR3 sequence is CASSNQGAGDTEAFF. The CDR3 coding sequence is TGCGCCAGCAGCAATCAGGGGGCGGGGGACACTGAAGCTTTCTTT.

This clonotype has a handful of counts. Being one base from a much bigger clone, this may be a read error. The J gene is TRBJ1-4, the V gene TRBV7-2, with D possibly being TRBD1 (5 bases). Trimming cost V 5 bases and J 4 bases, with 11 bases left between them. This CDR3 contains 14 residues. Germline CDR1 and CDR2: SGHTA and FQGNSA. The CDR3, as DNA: TGTGCCAGCAGCCAACGGGGGGTTAATGAAAAACTGTTTTTT. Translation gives CASSQRGVNEKLFF.

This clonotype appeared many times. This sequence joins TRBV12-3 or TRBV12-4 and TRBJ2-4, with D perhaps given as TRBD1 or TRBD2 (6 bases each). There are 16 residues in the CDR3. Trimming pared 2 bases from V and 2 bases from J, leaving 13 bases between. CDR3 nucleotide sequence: TGTGCCAGCAGTTTAACGGGGGCGAGGACCAAAAACATTCAGTACTTC. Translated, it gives CASSLTGARTKNIQYF.

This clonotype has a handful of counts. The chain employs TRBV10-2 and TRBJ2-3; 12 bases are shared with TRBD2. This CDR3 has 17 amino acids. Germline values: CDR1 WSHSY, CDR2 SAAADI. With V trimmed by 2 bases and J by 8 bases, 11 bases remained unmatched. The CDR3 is CASSERTSGVGSSTQYF. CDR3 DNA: TGCGCCAGCAGTGAGAGGACTAGCGGGGTTGGAAGTTCTACGCAGTATTTT.

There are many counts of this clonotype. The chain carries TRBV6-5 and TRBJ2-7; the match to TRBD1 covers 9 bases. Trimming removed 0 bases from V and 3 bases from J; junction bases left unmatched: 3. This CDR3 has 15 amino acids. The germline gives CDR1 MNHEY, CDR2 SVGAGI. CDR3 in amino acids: CASSYSGQGIYEQYF. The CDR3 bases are TGTGCCAGCAGTTACTCGGGACAGGGTATCTACGAGCAGTACTTC.

Here the CDR3 DNA reads TGCGCCAGCAGCCCCGGCGTTACCTCCTACGAGCAGTACTTC. It specifies CASSPGVTSYEQYF. The chain has TRBV5-1 and TRBJ2-7; D ambiguous. The CDR3 consists of 14 residues. V lost 4 bases to trimming and J lost 0 bases, with 11 bases between them. Germline CDR1 SGHRS, CDR2 YFSETQ.

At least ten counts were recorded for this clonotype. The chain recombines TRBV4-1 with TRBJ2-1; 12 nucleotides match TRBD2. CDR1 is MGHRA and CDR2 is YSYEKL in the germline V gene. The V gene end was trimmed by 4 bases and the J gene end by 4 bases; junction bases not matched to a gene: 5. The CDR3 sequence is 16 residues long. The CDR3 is CASSRKGLAGYNEQFF. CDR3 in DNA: TGCGCCAGCAGCCGGAAGGGACTAGCGGGTTACAATGAGCAGTTCTTC.

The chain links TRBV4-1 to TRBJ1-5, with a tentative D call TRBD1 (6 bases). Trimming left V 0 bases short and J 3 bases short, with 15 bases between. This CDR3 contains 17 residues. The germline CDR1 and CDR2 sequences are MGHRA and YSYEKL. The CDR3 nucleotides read TGCGCCAGCAGCCAAGATCTCGGGGGGGCGAACAATCAGCCCCAGCATTTT. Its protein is CASSQDLGGANNQPQHF.

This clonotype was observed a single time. CDR3 coding DNA: TGTGCCAGCAGCCAAGATGGGGGACGGACAGATACGCAGTATTTT. Protein: CASSQDGGRTDTQYF. The chain employs TRBV3-1 and TRBJ2-3; D may match TRBD1 or TRBD2 (5 bases each). The length of the CDR3 is 15 residues. V was shortened by 0 bases and J by 3 bases, with 10 bases between the two germline ends. Germline CDR1 and CDR2: LGHDT and YNNKEL (reference sequence).

The CDR3 bases are TGTGCCAGCAGTCCTCGGACAGGCTGGTCGGGGAATGAGCAGTTCTTC. It yields the protein CASSPRTGWSGNEQFF. The V gene is TRBV27, the J gene TRBJ2-1; 7 nucleotides align to TRBD1. This CDR3 spans 16 amino acids. Germline CDR1 is MNHEY and CDR2 is SMNVEV (reference sequence). With 5 bases clipped from V and 7 bases from J, the junction kept 14 bases outside the gene matches.

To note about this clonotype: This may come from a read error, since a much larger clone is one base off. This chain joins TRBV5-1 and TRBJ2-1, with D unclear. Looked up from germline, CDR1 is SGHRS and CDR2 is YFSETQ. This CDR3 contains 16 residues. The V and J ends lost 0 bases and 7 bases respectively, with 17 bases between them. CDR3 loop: CASSLGSAATLNEQFF. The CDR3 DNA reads TGCGCCAGCAGCTTGGGTTCGGCAGCTACCTTGAATGAGCAGTTCTTC. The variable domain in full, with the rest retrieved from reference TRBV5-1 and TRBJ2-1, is KAGVTQTPRYLIKTRGQQVTLSCSPISGHRSVSWYQQTPGQGLQFLFEYFSETQRNKGNFPGRFSGRQFSNSRSEMNVSTLELGDSALYLCASSLGSAATLNEQFFGPGTRLTVL.